The rows below give T cell receptor beta chains drawn from one sample of a study of OX40 agonist ivuxolimab in advanced cancers. The assay was immunoSEQ multiplex PCR, and TCRdb's table has in-frame clones only and misses some. Among more than 15,000 clones listed, around 90% were seen once. The sample was CD4+ or CD8+ T cells sorted from blood, taken in a trial of the OX40 agonist ivuxolimab. The receptors were gathered from an adult with an advanced solid tumor such as melanoma, head and neck, liver or kidney cancer. The CDR3 runs from the conserved cysteine through the conserved F or W. The order of the fields is V gene, J gene, clone size, D gene, CDR3 length, CDR3 DNA, CDR3 protein. D genes are given only for firm matches. Not all rows give a size; the values are once, few, many and, for expanded clones, a class.

V: TRBV15; J: TRBJ2-3; size: few; D: -; length: 14; DNA: TGTGCCACCAGCAGAGATAGGGAATCTGATACGCAGTATTTT; CDR3: CATSRDRESDTQYF
V: TRBV9; J: TRBJ2-2; size: -; D: -; length: 15; DNA: TGTGCCAGCAGCGATAGCGGAAAGAACACCGGGGAGCTGTTTTTT; CDR3: CASSDSGKNTGELFF
V: TRBV9; J: TRBJ2-7; size: -; D: -; length: 14; DNA: TGTGCCAGCAGCCCGGCAGACGAGAACTACGAGCAGTACTTC; CDR3: CASSPADENYEQYF
V: TRBV4-1; J: TRBJ2-7; size: -; D: -; length: 12; DNA: TGCGCCAGCGGGGGCGGTACCTACGAGCAGTACTTC; CDR3: CASGGGTYEQYF
V: TRBV6-5; J: TRBJ1-1; size: -; D: -; length: 14; DNA: TGTGCCAGCAGAAAATGGGACGCGGGGACTGAAGCTTTCTTT; CDR3: CASRKWDAGTEAFF
V: TRBV15; J: TRBJ1-1; size: -; D: -; length: 14; DNA: TGTGCCACCAGCAGAGGGACACTGAACACTGAAGCTTTCTTT; CDR3: CATSRGTLNTEAFF
V: TRBV30; J: TRBJ1-1; size: -; D: -; length: 13; DNA: TGTGCCTGGAGTGTGACAGAGAACACTGAAGCTTTCTTT; CDR3: CAWSVTENTEAFF
V: TRBV4-1; J: TRBJ1-2; size: -; D: -; length: 14; DNA: TGCGCCAGCAGCGGAATGGACGGAGTCTATGGCTACACCTTC; CDR3: CASSGMDGVYGYTF
V: TRBV6-5; J: TRBJ2-5; size: -; D: TRBD2; length: 16; DNA: TGTGCCAGCAGTTACCGGACTAGCGGGGCGATCCAGACCCAGTACTTC; CDR3: CASSYRTSGAIQTQYF
V: TRBV7-2; J: TRBJ2-7; size: -; D: -; length: 13; DNA: TGTGCCAGCAGCTTAATAGGGGGCTACGAGCAGTACTTC; CDR3: CASSLIGGYEQYF
V: TRBV4-3; J: TRBJ2-2; size: -; D: TRBD2; length: 17; DNA: TGCGCCAGCAGCACAGGGCCTAGCGGGGGGGCTGGCGGGGAGCTGTTTTTT; CDR3: CASSTGPSGGAGGELFF
V: TRBV13; J: TRBJ2-6; size: -; D: -; length: 15; DNA: TGTGCCAGCAGCTTATGGTCGGCGGGGGCCAACGTCCTGACTTTC; CDR3: CASSLWSAGANVLTF
V: TRBV2; J: TRBJ2-7; size: medium-sized; D: -; length: 13; DNA: TGTGCCAGCAGTAATGCCGCCGACTACGAGCAGTACTTC; CDR3: CASSNAADYEQYF
V: TRBV27; J: TRBJ1-1; size: -; D: -; length: 15; DNA: TGTGCCAGCAGTTTATTGGCGGGAGGGGCCACTGAAGCTTTCTTT; CDR3: CASSLLAGGATEAFF
V: TRBV7-9; J: TRBJ2-3; size: -; D: -; length: 14; DNA: TGTGCCAGCAGCTCGCCCGTAGGACACGATACGCAGTATTTT; CDR3: CASSSPVGHDTQYF
V: TRBV7-2; J: TRBJ1-2; size: -; D: -; length: 17; DNA: TGTGCCAGCAGCTTAGGGGCCTCTTCAGGGATTCGCTATGGCTACACCTTC; CDR3: CASSLGASSGIRYGYTF
V: TRBV29-1; J: TRBJ1-3; size: -; D: TRBD1; length: 16; DNA: TGCAGCGTTGAAATTCGGACAGGGGGCTTTAGTAACACCATATATTTT; CDR3: CSVEIRTGGFSNTIYF
V: TRBV7-3; J: TRBJ2-7; size: medium-sized; D: -; length: 15; DNA: TGTGCCAGCAGCTTACGGGGGGCCAGGGCCTACGAGCAGTACTTC; CDR3: CASSLRGARAYEQYF
V: TRBV9; J: TRBJ1-6; size: -; D: -; length: 14; DNA: TGTGCCAGCAGCGTAGCCGGGGGAAATTCACCCCTCCACTTT; CDR3: CASSVAGGNSPLHF
V: TRBV7-9; J: TRBJ2-2; size: many; D: -; length: 13; DNA: TGTGCCAGCAGTTCGTGGCACACCGGGGAGCTGTTTTTT; CDR3: CASSSWHTGELFF
V: TRBV7-9; J: TRBJ1-1; size: -; D: TRBD1; length: 15; DNA: TGTGCCAGCAACCACCTAGACAGGGTCGACACTGAAGCTTTCTTT; CDR3: CASNHLDRVDTEAFF
V: TRBV15; J: TRBJ2-1; size: -; D: TRBD2; length: 15; DNA: TGTGCCACCAGCAGGGGGACTAGCTCCTACAATGAGCAGTTCTTC; CDR3: CATSRGTSSYNEQFF
V: TRBV15; J: TRBJ1-1; size: -; D: -; length: 13; DNA: TGTGCCACCAGCAGAGTGACTAACACTGAAGCTTTCTTT; CDR3: CATSRVTNTEAFF
V: TRBV14; J: TRBJ2-6; size: -; D: -; length: 20; DNA: TGTGCCAGCAGCCAAACTTACGGTTTCAGTCTTACCTCTGGGGCCAACGTCCTGACTTTC; CDR3: CASSQTYGFSLTSGANVLTF
V: TRBV7-9; J: TRBJ1-1; size: -; D: TRBD1; length: 14; DNA: TGTGCCAGCAGCCGTGGACAGGGGGCGACTGAAGCTTTCTTT; CDR3: CASSRGQGATEAFF
V: TRBV4-3; J: TRBJ2-5; size: -; D: TRBD1; length: 15; DNA: TGCGCCAGCAGCCCTTCTCGACAGGGTCAAGAGACCCAGTACTTC; CDR3: CASSPSRQGQETQYF
V: TRBV2; J: TRBJ2-3; size: -; D: TRBD2; length: 18; DNA: TGTGCCAGCAGTGACGACCCGGCTAGCGGGAGTGTCACAGATACGCAGTATTTT; CDR3: CASSDDPASGSVTDTQYF
V: TRBV9; J: TRBJ2-1; size: -; D: TRBD1; length: 15; DNA: TGTGCCAGCAGCGGGACAGGACCTTCCTACAATGAGCAGTTCTTC; CDR3: CASSGTGPSYNEQFF
V: TRBV5-6; J: TRBJ2-5; size: -; D: -; length: 12; DNA: TGTGCCAGCAGTTGGGACGAAGAGACCCAGTACTTC; CDR3: CASSWDEETQYF
V: TRBV6-1; J: TRBJ2-1; size: -; D: -; length: 15; DNA: TGTGCCAGCAGTGAAGCTCGGACAGCCCACAATGAGCAGTTCTTC; CDR3: CASSEARTAHNEQFF
V: TRBV4-3; J: TRBJ2-5; size: -; D: -; length: 13; DNA: TGCGCCAGCAGCCCCGAGGGCCAAGAGACCCAGTACTTC; CDR3: CASSPEGQETQYF
V: TRBV7-8; J: TRBJ2-1; size: -; D: TRBD2; length: 15; DNA: TGTGCCAGCAGCCTCCGGGGACTAGACTACAATGAGCAGTTCTTC; CDR3: CASSLRGLDYNEQFF
V: TRBV13; J: TRBJ2-5; size: -; D: -; length: 13; DNA: TGTGCCAGCAGCTTACAGGGGCGGGAGACCCAGTACTTC; CDR3: CASSLQGRETQYF
V: TRBV7-9; J: TRBJ2-1; size: -; D: TRBD2; length: 16; DNA: TGTGCCAGCAGCCTCCTAGCGGGAGACCTTTACAATGAGCAGTTCTTC; CDR3: CASSLLAGDLYNEQFF
V: TRBV27; J: TRBJ1-1; size: few; D: -; length: 14; DNA: TGTGCCAGCAGTTTAACACCGATGAACACTGAAGCTTTCTTT; CDR3: CASSLTPMNTEAFF